This is a list of T cell receptor beta chains from one sample in a study of identical twins. TCRdb re-called the 5' RACE reads through MiXCR, storing one row per CDR3 protein. Altogether roughly 1,500,000 distinct CDR3 sequences are present, 32% being singletons, with the ten largest covering under 0.35%. The sequencing input was cord blood. The receptors were gathered from a newborn girl in good health. Each CDR3 is given with its conserved first and last residue. A D gene is named only where the DNA matches it firmly. A row's size may be missing; if present it is once, few, many or a size class.

>.|TRBV6-5|TRBJ1-1|14|.
CASSYQGMNTEASF
TGTGCCAGCAGTTACCAGGGGATGAACACTGAAGCTTCCTTT
>.|TRBV4-2|TRBJ1-6|15|.
CASSEEIQGNSPLHF
TGTGCCAGCAGCGAAGAGATTCAGGGGAATTCACCCCTCCACTTT
>.|TRBV6-6|TRBJ2-3|17|.
CASSYPRLGKGTDTQYF
TGTGCCAGCAGTTACCCGAGGCTAGGGAAAGGGACAGATACGCAGTATTTT
>.|TRBV15|TRBJ2-1|13|once
CATSRDLEYEQFF
TGTGCCACCAGCAGAGATCTGGAGTATGAGCAGTTCTTC
>.|TRBV5-1|TRBJ2-4|16|.
CASSPGRGLAKNIQYF
TGCGCCAGCAGCCCTGGGCGGGGCCTAGCCAAAAACATTCAGTACTTC
>.|TRBV12-3/TRBV12-4|TRBJ2-2|15|.
CASSLGLAWNGELFF
TGTGCCAGCAGTTTGGGCCTAGCGTGGAACGGGGAGCTGTTTTTT
>.|TRBV27|TRBJ2-3|14|few
CASSYKRGTDTQYF
TGTGCCAGCAGTTACAAGAGAGGCACAGATACGCAGTATTTT
>.|TRBV6-2/TRBV6-3|TRBJ2-1|14|few
CASSKAPRYNEQFF
TGTGCCAGCAGTAAAGCACCTAGGTACAATGAGCAGTTCTTC
>.|TRBV5-1|TRBJ2-7|15|.
CASSLIVSGDNEQYF
TGCGCCAGCAGCTTGATAGTTAGCGGAGACAATGAGCAGTACTTC
>.|TRBV5-6|TRBJ2-1|14|.
CASSLMSSYNEQFF
TGTGCCAGCAGCTTGATGAGCTCCTACAATGAGCAGTTCTTC
>.|TRBV20-1|TRBJ2-3|15|.
CSARRGFSSTDTQYF
TGCAGTGCTAGACGGGGGTTTTCTAGCACAGATACGCAGTATTTT
>.|TRBV5-1|TRBJ1-2|14|many
CASSTAFQDYGYTF
TGCGCCAGCAGCACAGCGTTTCAGGACTATGGCTACACCTTC
>.|TRBV28|TRBJ2-7|14|few
CASSFMAGKYEQYF
TGTGCCAGCAGTTTTATGGCAGGGAAGTACGAGCAGTACTTC
>.|TRBV7-2|TRBJ2-2|17|few
CASSLRFSNTNTGELFF
TGTGCCAGCAGCTTAAGGTTTTCTAACACGAACACCGGGGAGCTGTTTTTT
>.|TRBV7-9|TRBJ1-4|13|once
CATPGQSNEKLFF
TGTGCCACCCCCGGGCAGTCAAATGAAAAGCTGTTTTTT
>.|TRBV27|TRBJ1-1|15|few
CASTPWGGRETEAFF
TGTGCCAGCACCCCTTGGGGGGGGCGCGAGACTGAAGCTTTCTTT
>.|TRBV4-2|TRBJ2-3|13|.
CASSLDSSDTQYF
TGTGCCAGCAGCCTGGACTCTTCAGATACGCAGTATTTT
>.|TRBV5-6|TRBJ2-7|13|.
CASSLLSRYEQYF
TGTGCCAGCAGCCTTTTGTCTCGTTACGAGCAGTACTTC
>.|TRBV3-1|TRBJ2-5|15|.
CASSQAIPREETQYF
TGTGCCAGCAGCCAAGCCATCCCGAGGGAAGAGACCCAGTACTTC
>.|TRBV2|TRBJ2-3|12|.
CAGDKTANTQYF
TGTGCCGGCGATAAGACCGCAAATACGCAGTATTTT
>.|TRBV25-1|TRBJ2-1|14|.
CASRDFSSYNEQFF
TGTGCCAGCAGGGACTTTAGCTCCTACAATGAGCAGTTCTTC
>.|TRBV27|TRBJ2-3|13|.
CASSSFETDTQYF
TGTGCCAGCAGTTCATTTGAGACAGATACGCAGTATTTT
>.|TRBV14|TRBJ2-1|16|few
CASSHTWGLLYNEQFF
TGTGCCAGCAGCCACACGTGGGGGTTACTCTACAATGAGCAGTTCTTC
>.|TRBV7-2|TRBJ2-3|15|few
CASSLAGTLVNTQYF
TGTGCCAGCAGCTTAGCCGGGACTCTTGTGAATACGCAGTATTTT
>.|TRBV27|TRBJ1-5|15|few
CASSFGLTSNQPQHF
TGTGCCAGCAGTTTCGGGTTGACAAGTAATCAGCCCCAGCATTTT
>TRBD1|TRBV12-3/TRBV12-4|TRBJ2-1|15|.
CASRKGTGLQDEQFF
TGTGCCAGCAGAAAAGGGACAGGGCTCCAAGATGAGCAGTTCTTC
>.|TRBV20-1|TRBJ2-1|12|once
CSARPTWNEQFF
TGCAGTGCTAGACCGACCTGGAATGAGCAGTTCTTC
>.|TRBV28|TRBJ2-7|12|.
CASSFVLGEQYF
TGTGCCAGCAGTTTCGTCCTGGGGGAGCAGTACTTC
>TRBD1|TRBV15|TRBJ2-7|14|.
CATAQGVSSYEQYF
TGTGCCACCGCGCAGGGGGTGAGCTCCTACGAGCAGTACTTC
>TRBD2|TRBV15|TRBJ2-7|14|few
CATSSKLAGDEQYF
TGTGCCACCAGCAGTAAACTAGCGGGGGACGAGCAGTACTTC
>.|TRBV7-9|TRBJ2-1|14|.
CASSLAQARNEQFF
TGTGCCAGCAGCTTAGCTCAGGCCCGTAATGAGCAGTTCTTC
>.|TRBV20-1|TRBJ2-5|10|few
CSPLGETQYF
TGCAGTCCGCTAGGGGAGACCCAGTACTTC
>TRBD1|TRBV6-5|TRBJ2-7|16|.
CASSYGRTGRRYEQYF
TGTGCCAGCAGTTACGGGAGGACAGGGAGGAGATACGAGCAGTACTTC
>.|TRBV2|TRBJ2-3|15|.
CASSELGASTDTQYF
TGTGCCAGCAGTGAACTGGGGGCGAGCACAGATACGCAGTATTTT
>TRBD2|TRBV10-3|TRBJ2-7|16|few
CAIRPTSGAFSYEQYF
TGTGCCATCAGACCTACTAGCGGGGCGTTCTCCTACGAGCAGTACTTC
>TRBD2|TRBV3-1|TRBJ2-2|20|.
CASSHMATSGRAIWSGELFF
TGTGCCAGCAGCCATATGGCCACTAGCGGGAGGGCCATTTGGTCCGGGGAGCTGTTTTTT